This T cell receptor (beta chain) was profiled in a study of blood T cell repertoires in COVID-19. Trimming shortened V by 0 bases and J by 4 bases, and 20 bases separated the two germline ends. There are 18 residues in the CDR3. Germline CDR1 is LGHDT and CDR2 is YNNKEL (reference sequence). Some clones are missing from TCRdb's copy, which holds only in-frame ones; the method was immunoSEQ multiplex PCR. The sample includes some 530,000 clones, around 85% of them seen just once. Sequenced: peripheral blood. The origin of this receptor is a human donor in a cohort sampled during active COVID-19. V is TRBV3-1 (or the pseudogene TRBV3-2) and J is TRBJ2-3; D perhaps matches TRBD2 (7 bases). In DNA form, the CDR3 reads TGTGCCAGCAGCCAAGATCTCGGGGCGGGGGCCGGGGCAGATACGCAGTATTTT. Its protein product is CASSQDLGAGAGADTQYF.